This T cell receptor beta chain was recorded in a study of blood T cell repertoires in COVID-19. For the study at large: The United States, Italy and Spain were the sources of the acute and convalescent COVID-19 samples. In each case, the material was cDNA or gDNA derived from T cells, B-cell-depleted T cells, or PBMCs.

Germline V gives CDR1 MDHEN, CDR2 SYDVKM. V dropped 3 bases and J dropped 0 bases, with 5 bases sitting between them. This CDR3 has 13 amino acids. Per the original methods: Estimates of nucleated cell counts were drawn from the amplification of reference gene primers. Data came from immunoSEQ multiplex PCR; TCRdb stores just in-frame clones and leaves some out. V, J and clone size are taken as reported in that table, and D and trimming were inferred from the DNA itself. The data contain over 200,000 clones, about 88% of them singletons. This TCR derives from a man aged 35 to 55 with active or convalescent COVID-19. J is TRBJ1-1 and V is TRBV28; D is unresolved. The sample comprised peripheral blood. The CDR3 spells CASSFSLNTEAFF. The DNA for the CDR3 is TGTGCCAGCAGTTTTAGTCTGAACACTGAAGCTTTCTTT.